Given below is one TCR beta chain in context. The antigen remains undetermined. Germline is not matched at one junction end, which may reflect a read error. This sample is part of a study of cytomegalovirus exposure and HLA in healthy donors. Study-level findings and limits: Clonal expansion was found to be greater in HLA-associated TCR beta chains than in equally common others in a later analysis. Owing to their indistinguishability, certain V segments, notably TRBV6-2 and TRBV6-3, were excluded.

The CDR3 is 10 amino acids. Germline loops: CDR1 SGHNT, CDR2 YENEEA. PCR amplification relied on 60 Vbeta primers (plus 13 Jbeta primers). The method was immunoSEQ multiplex PCR; TCRdb's version includes in-frame clones alone and lacks a portion of them. The repertoire includes roughly 73,000 clones, 70% to 80% of them detected once, and nearly 3.5% sits in the top ten. J is TRBJ1-2 and V is TRBV11-3, with D uncertain. This clonotype was obtained from a middle-aged man in good health and CMV-seronegative. The sample was PBMCs. This CDR3 reads CASSLKGGLF. CDR3 nucleotide sequence: TGTGCCAGCAGCTTAAAAGGCGGACTCTTC. The full variable domain, with the rest looked up from reference TRBV11-3 and TRBJ1-2, is EAGVVQSPRYKIIEKKQPVAFWCNPISGHNTLYWYLQNLGQGPELLIRYENEEAVDDSQLPKDRFSAERLKGVDSTLKIQPAELGDSAVYLCASSLKGGLFGSGTRLTVV.